This T cell receptor (beta chain) was profiled in a study of cytomegalovirus exposure and HLA in healthy donors. This clone was seen just once. The antigen is undetermined. Profiled with immunoSEQ multiplex PCR; TCRdb holds only in-frame clones, not every one. Counted here are about 38,000 clones, 85% to 95% occurring once; the ten biggest clones make up approximately 3.2%. CDR1 and CDR2 (germline): MDHEN, SYDVKM. V was clipped by 4 bases and J by 9 bases; unmatched bases: 12. There are 16 residues in the CDR3. Study observations and caveats: Associated with cytomegalovirus, according to the listing, were approximately 160 TCR beta chains.

The rearrangement joins TRBV28 to TRBJ2-1; TRBD2 matches at 10 bases. The TCR originated in a man between 18 and 35 years old in good health and CMV-seronegative. Sequencing was performed on PBMCs. The CDR3 spells CASSSPLAGQRGEQFF. The CDR3 bases are TGTGCCAGCAGTTCTCCACTAGCGGGACAGCGGGGTGAGCAGTTCTTC.